What follows are 6 T cell receptor beta chains derived from one specimen sequenced in a study of blood T cell repertoires in COVID-19. Sequenced by immunoSEQ multiplex PCR; TCRdb stores in-frame clones only, minus some. This sample has over 250,000 clones; roughly 80% occur once, and the top ten carry approximately 9%. The sample taken for sequencing was peripheral blood. The receptors stem from a woman aged 50 to 60 who had recovered from COVID-19.

The rearrangement links TRBV7-9 to TRBJ1-2; no reliable D call. Germline V lookup: CDR1 SEHNR, CDR2 FQNEAQ (reference sequence). The V and J ends lost 7 bases and 4 bases respectively, with 13 bases between them. This CDR3 is built from 13 residues. CDR3 amino acids: CASTLQQAYGYTF. The CDR3 DNA is TGTGCCAGCACCCTACAGCAGGCCTATGGCTACACCTTC.

This clone was seen only once. V is TRBV2 and J is TRBJ2-7; 8 nucleotides agree with TRBD2. The CDR3 sequence is 12 residues long. V lost 7 bases and J lost 6; bases outside the gene matches: 5. Germline V gives CDR1 SNHLY, CDR2 FYNNEI. CDR3 sequence (DNA): TGTGCCAGCACCGGACTAGCCTTCGAGCAGTACTTC. Amino acid sequence: CASTGLAFEQYF.

The chain combines TRBV7-8 with TRBJ2-3, with 11 positions matching TRBD2. V shed 6 bases, J shed 2 bases, and the junction held 10 bases outside the gene matches. The CDR3 totals 17 residues. Germline V gene data show CDR1 as SGHVS and CDR2 as FQNEAQ. The CDR3: CASSFGTSGTNTDTQYF. CDR3 sequence (DNA): TGTGCCAGCAGTTTCGGGACTAGCGGCACCAACACAGATACGCAGTATTTT. The full variable domain, completed using reference TRBV7-8 and TRBJ2-3, is GAGVSQSPRYKVAKRGQDVALRCDPISGHVSLFWYQQALGQGPEFLTYFQNEAQLDKSGLPSDRFFAERPEGSVSTLKIQRTQQEDSAVYLCASSFGTSGTNTDTQYFGPGTRLTVL.

This chain connects TRBV28 to TRBJ1-2, with TRBD1 matching over 8 bases. Germline V gene data show CDR1 as MDHEN and CDR2 as SYDVKM. CDR3 length: 14 residues. V was pared by 6 bases and J by 4 bases, with 7 bases of the junction left unmatched. Written as DNA, the CDR3 is TGTGCCAGCAGGCCGGGACAGGCAGGCTATGGCTACACCTTC. Amino acid sequence: CASRPGQAGYGYTF.

On this clone itself: Given a much more abundant clone one base away, this may be a read error. In the same sample, other DNA sequences code for this CDR3. V and J are TRBV6-2 or TRBV6-3 and TRBJ2-2, with unresolved D. The length of the CDR3 is 12 residues. Germline V gene sequence: CDR1 MNHEY, CDR2 SVGEGT. Trimming cost V 5 bases and J 2 bases, with 3 bases left between them. CDR3 amino acids: CASSQNTGELFF. The CDR3, as DNA: TGTGCCAGCAGTCAAAACACCGGGGAGCTGTTTTTT.

The CDR3 region has the DNA TGTGCCAGCAGCTTAGCGGCGGGGGTTAATCAGCCCCAGCATTTT. Translated, it gives CASSLAAGVNQPQHF. This rearrangement joins TRBV7-8 to TRBJ1-5; TRBD1 is a possible D gene (5 bases). The ends were cut back, 0 bases at V and 4 bases at J, with 10 bases in the middle. The CDR3 loop spans 15 amino acids. Germline CDR1 SGHVS, CDR2 FQNEAQ.